The clone carrying this TCR beta chain appeared once. This record comes from a study of siplizumab effects on memory and regulatory T cells. V shed 3 bases, J shed 0 bases, and the junction held 8 bases outside the gene matches. Germline lookup yields CDR1 SGHRS and CDR2 YFSETQ. This CDR3 region has 18 residues. Method: immunoSEQ multiplex PCR; TCRdb's copy keeps in-frame clones and lacks some. Of 70,000 to 95,000 clones listed, roughly 96% were seen once; the top ten hold 0.025% to 0.035%. This TCR came from a human donor in good health. The J gene is TRBJ2-2, the V gene TRBV5-1, with 10 bases matching TRBD1. Specimen: naive CD4+ T cells sorted from blood. This CDR3 reads CASSSGQGNTANTGELFF. In DNA, the CDR3 is TGCGCCAGCAGCTCGGGACAGGGGAACACCGCGAACACCGGGGAGCTGTTTTTT.